The sequence of this T cell receptor beta chain was determined in a study of T cells in Graves' hyperthyroidism and ophthalmopathy. General observations from the study: Most expanded thyroid clonotypes above 0.001 recurred in blood.

What was amplified from RNA transcripts were TCR beta CDR3 regions. With the HTBI primer set, the TCR CDR3 went through a first round of RT-PCR. TCRdb ran MiXCR on the multiplex PCR reads and lists one entry per CDR3 protein. The data show approximately 620,000 distinct CDR3 sequences, more than 15% seen once. Patients showing uncontrolled infection, other autoimmune disease, pregnancy or lactation were ineligible. PBMCs were sourced from less than 12 ml fresh peripheral blood. CDR3 size: 17 residues. The V gene's germline CDR1 is MDHEN and CDR2 SYDVKM. With V trimmed by 3 bases and J by 4 bases, 12 bases remained unmatched. There are many counts of this clonotype. Antigen unknown.

Sequenced input: blood. The chain combines TRBV28 with TRBJ2-3, with 8 bases fitting TRBD2. This sequence originates from a middle-aged woman with Graves' ophthalmopathy. CDR3 sequence: CASSFSPGGGGADTQYF. The CDR3 nucleotides read TGTGCCAGCAGTTTCTCGCCCGGGGGGGGGGGGGCAGATACGCAGTATTTT.